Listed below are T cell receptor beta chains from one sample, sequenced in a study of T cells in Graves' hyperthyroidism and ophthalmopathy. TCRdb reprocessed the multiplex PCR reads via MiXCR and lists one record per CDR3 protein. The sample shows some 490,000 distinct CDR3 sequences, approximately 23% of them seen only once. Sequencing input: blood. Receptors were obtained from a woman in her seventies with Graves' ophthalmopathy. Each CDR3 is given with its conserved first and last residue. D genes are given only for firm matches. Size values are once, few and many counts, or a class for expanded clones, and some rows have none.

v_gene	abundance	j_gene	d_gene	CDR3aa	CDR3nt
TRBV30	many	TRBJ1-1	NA	CAWDRLNTEAFF	TGTGCCTGGGACAGGCTGAACACTGAAGCTTTCTTT
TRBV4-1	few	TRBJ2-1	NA	CASSPGLLNNEQFF	TGCGCCAGCAGCCCTGGACTACTTAACAATGAGCAGTTCTTC
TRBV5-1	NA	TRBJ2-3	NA	CASSEDSSVGVSDTQYF	TGCGCCAGCAGTGAGGACTCCTCCGTCGGGGTTTCAGATACGCAGTATTTT
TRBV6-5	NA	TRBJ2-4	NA	CASSYGHRENIQYF	TGTGCCAGCAGTTACGGTCACAGGGAAAACATTCAGTACTTC
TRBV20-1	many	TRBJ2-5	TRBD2	CSATRTSGGVWTQYF	TGCAGTGCTACTCGGACTAGCGGGGGGGTGTGGACCCAGTACTTC
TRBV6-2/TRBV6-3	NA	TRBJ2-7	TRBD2	CASSYSGTSGRNEQYF	TGTGCCAGCAGTTACTCGGGGACTAGCGGGAGAAACGAGCAGTACTTC
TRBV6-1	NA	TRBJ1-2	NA	CASSWSGAEGYTF	TGTGCCAGCAGTTGGTCAGGGGCGGAGGGCTACACCTTC
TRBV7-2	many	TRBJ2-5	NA	CASSLAPGETQYF	TGTGCCAGCAGCTTAGCGCCGGGTGAGACCCAGTACTTC
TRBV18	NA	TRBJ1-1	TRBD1	CASSLTGGVKNTEAFF	TGTGCCAGCTCTTTGACAGGGGGAGTTAAAAACACTGAAGCTTTCTTT
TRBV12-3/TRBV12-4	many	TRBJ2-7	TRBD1	CASSLGTGNSEQYF	TGTGCCAGCAGTTTGGGGACAGGGAATTCCGAGCAGTACTTC
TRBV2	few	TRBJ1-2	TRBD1	CASSVLGTGGAGEGYTF	TGTGCCAGCAGTGTGTTAGGGACAGGGGGCGCTGGGGAAGGCTACACCTTC
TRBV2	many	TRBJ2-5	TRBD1	CASRAGTGGETQYF	TGTGCCAGCCGCGCCGGGACAGGGGGCGAGACCCAGTACTTC
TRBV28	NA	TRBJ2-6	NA	CASSFVSGANVLTF	TGTGCCAGCAGTTTTGTCTCTGGGGCCAACGTCCTGACTTTC
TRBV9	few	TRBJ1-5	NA	CASSVLWGLGQPQHF	TGTGCCAGCAGCGTATTGTGGGGACTTGGCCAGCCCCAGCATTTT
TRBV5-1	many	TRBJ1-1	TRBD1	CASSLRAGTAGTEAFF	TGCGCCAGCAGCTTGAGGGCAGGGACAGCTGGGACTGAAGCTTTCTTT
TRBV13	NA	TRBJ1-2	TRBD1	CASSLGRTGDRGYGYTF	TGTGCCAGCAGCTTAGGGCGGACAGGGGATAGAGGTTATGGCTACACCTTC
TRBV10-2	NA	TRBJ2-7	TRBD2	CASSARDYSTYEQYF	TGCGCCAGCAGTGCCCGGGACTACTCCACCTACGAGCAGTACTTC
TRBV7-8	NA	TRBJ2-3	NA	CASSLVMGVDTQYF	TGTGCCAGCAGCTTAGTGATGGGCGTAGATACGCAGTATTTT
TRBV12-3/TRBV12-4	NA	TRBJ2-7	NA	CASSTGFPYEQYF	TGTGCCAGCAGTACGGGCTTCCCTTACGAGCAGTACTTC
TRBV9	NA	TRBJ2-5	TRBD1	CASSVGPDRAETQYF	TGTGCCAGCAGCGTAGGCCCGGACAGGGCGGAGACCCAGTACTTC